Listed here are 10 T cell receptor beta chains from one sample, sequenced in a study of cytomegalovirus exposure and HLA in healthy donors. Primers included in the PCR were 60 Vbeta and 13 Jbeta primers. Repertoires were generated with immunoSEQ multiplex PCR, while TCRdb's copy carries only in-frame clones and drops some. Of 150,000 to 180,000 clones in the sample, approximately 80% were seen once. Source material: PBMCs. Every receptor here comes from a man aged 30 to 39 in good health and CMV-seropositive.

Note on this clone: The junction does not match germline at one end; this may be a read error. The CDR3 reads CASSIGQEPTEAFF. The CDR3 DNA follows: TGTGCCAGCAGCATAGGACAGGAACCTACTGAAGCTTTCTTT. The gene calls are TRBV13 and TRBJ1-1; 7 bases are a match to TRBD1. The germline gives CDR1 PRHDT, CDR2 FYEKMQ (reference sequence). This CDR3 contains 14 residues.

The chain couples TRBV7-9 to TRBJ2-2; TRBD1 aligns across 11 bases. The ends lost 5 bases at V and 7 bases at J; junction bases unmatched: 9. This CDR3 comprises 16 residues. The germline CDR1 and CDR2 sequences are SEHNR and FQNEAQ (reference sequence). CDR3: CASSPWTGGVFGELFF. The CDR3 region has the DNA TGTGCCAGCAGCCCATGGACAGGGGGCGTGTTCGGGGAGCTGTTTTTT.

V gene TRBV10-3 combines with J gene TRBJ1-2, with D perhaps matching TRBD1 (5 bases). Germline-derived CDR1 and CDR2 are ENHRY and SYGVKD. CDR3 length equals 14 residues. V dropped 6 bases and J dropped 2 bases, with 13 bases sitting between them. The CDR3 coding sequence is TGTGCCATCAGGGACAACAGTCTGAACTATGGCTACACCTTC. Translation: CAIRDNSLNYGYTF.

The CDR3 DNA is TGTGCCAGCAGCGTCTCCGGGACAAAAGAAGAGACCCAGTACTTC. Amino acids: CASSVSGTKEETQYF. The chain links TRBV9 to TRBJ2-5; D perhaps matches TRBD1 (6 bases). The CDR3 runs to 15 residues. Per germline, CDR1 SGDLS and CDR2 YYNGEE. Trimming cost V 2 bases and J 3 bases, with 14 bases left between them.

The CDR3 nucleotides are TGCAGCGTAGGGGACAGCACCGAGCAGTACTTC. Amino acids: CSVGDSTEQYF. This sequence joins TRBV29-1 and TRBJ2-7; 7 bases match TRBD1. Germline V gene lookup returns CDR1 SQVTM and CDR2 ANQGSEA. The CDR3 covers 11 residues. Germline trimming cut 6 bases from V and 6 bases from J; bases unmatched to any gene: 5.

A remark on this clone: No DNA is shown, since the ends of the CDR3 on it are uncertain; the CDR3 is the one TCRdb lists. The chain joins TRBV21-1 to TRBJ1-2; the D call TRBD1 from the table was never checked on the DNA. TRBV21-1 represents a pseudogene. From its first to its last residue, the CDR3 has 18 amino acids. CDR3 amino acids: CASSKDFGAGAFLYGYTF.

This clone was counted once. The V and J genes are TRBV5-1 and TRBJ2-3, with D possibly TRBD2 on 7 matching bases. V was clipped by 0 bases and J by 7 bases, with 15 bases between them. From germline, CDR1 is SGHRS and CDR2 YFSETQ. The CDR3 is made up of 15 amino acids. CDR3 nucleotides: TGCGCCAGCAGCTTGGAACTAGGGGGAGGGAATACGCAGTATTTT. Its protein is CASSLELGGGNTQYF.

The chain links TRBV11-3 to TRBJ2-7; no clear D gene. Deletions cut 0 bases from V and 7 bases from J, with 7 bases between. The germline gives CDR1 SGHNT, CDR2 YENEEA. The length of the CDR3 is 12 residues. The CDR3 sequence: CASSLDRSEQYF. CDR3 nucleotides: TGTGCCAGCAGCTTAGATCGTTCTGAGCAGTACTTC. Looking up the rest from reference TRBV11-3 and TRBJ2-7 gives the full variable domain: EAGVVQSPRYKIIEKKQPVAFWCNPISGHNTLYWYLQNLGQGPELLIRYENEEAVDDSQLPKDRFSAERLKGVDSTLKIQPAELGDSAVYLCASSLDRSEQYFGPGTRLTVT.

The genes are TRBV27 and TRBJ2-3, with D possibly TRBD1 on 6 matching bases. This CDR3 has 16 residues. Trimming took 0 bases from V and 2 from J, leaving 12 bases between them. Looked up from germline, CDR1 is MNHEY and CDR2 is SMNVEV (reference sequence). The DNA of the CDR3 is TGTGCCAGCAGTTTATCGTCGGGACATAACACAGATACGCAGTATTTT. Its protein product is CASSLSSGHNTDTQYF.

This clone was seen once. This chain links TRBV28 with TRBJ2-7; D possibly corresponds to TRBD2 (5 bases). The CDR3 runs 14 residues. Trimming removed 6 bases at V and 6 bases at J, with 18 bases between. Germline V CDR1 and CDR2: MDHEN, SYDVKM. CDR3 residues: CASSLPRPGIEQYF. The CDR3 DNA is TGTGCCAGCAGCCTCCCTCGCCCGGGGATCGAGCAGTACTTC.